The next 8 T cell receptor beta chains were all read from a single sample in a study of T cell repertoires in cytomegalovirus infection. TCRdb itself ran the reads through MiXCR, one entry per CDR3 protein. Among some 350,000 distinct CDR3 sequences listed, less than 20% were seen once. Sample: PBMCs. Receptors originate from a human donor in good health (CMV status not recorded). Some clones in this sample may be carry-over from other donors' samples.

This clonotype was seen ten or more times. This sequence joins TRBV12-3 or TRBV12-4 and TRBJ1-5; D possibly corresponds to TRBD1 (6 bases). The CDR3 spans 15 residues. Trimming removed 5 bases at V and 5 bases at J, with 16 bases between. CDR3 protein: CASSGEQGFDQPQHF. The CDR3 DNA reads TGTGCCAGCAGTGGTGAACAGGGATTCGATCAGCCCCAGCATTTT.

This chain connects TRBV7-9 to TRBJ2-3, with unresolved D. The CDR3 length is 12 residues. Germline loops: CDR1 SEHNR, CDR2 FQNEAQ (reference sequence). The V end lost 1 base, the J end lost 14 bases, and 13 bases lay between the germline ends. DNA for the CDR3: TGTGCCAGCAGCTTAGACGTGGGCCCTCGGTATTTT. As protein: CASSLDVGPRYF.

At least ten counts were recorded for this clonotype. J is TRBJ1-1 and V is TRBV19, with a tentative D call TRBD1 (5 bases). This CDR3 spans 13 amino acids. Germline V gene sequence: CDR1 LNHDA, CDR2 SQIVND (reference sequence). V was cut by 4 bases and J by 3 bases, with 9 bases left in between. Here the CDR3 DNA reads TGTGCCAGTAGTAGGGGGAGGGACACTGAAGCTTTCTTT. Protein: CASSRGRDTEAFF.

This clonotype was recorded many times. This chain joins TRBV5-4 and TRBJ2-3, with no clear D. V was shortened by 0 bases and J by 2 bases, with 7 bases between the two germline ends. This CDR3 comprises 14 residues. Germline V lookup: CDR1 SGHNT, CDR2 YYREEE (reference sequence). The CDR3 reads CASSLGENTDTQYF. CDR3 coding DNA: TGTGCCAGCAGCTTGGGTGAGAACACAGATACGCAGTATTTT.

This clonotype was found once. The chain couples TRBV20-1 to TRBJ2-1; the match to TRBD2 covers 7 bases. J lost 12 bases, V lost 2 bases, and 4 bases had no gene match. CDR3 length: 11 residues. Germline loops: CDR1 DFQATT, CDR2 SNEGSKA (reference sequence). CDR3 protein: CSARWEGGQFF. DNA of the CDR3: TGCAGTGCTAGATGGGAGGGCGGGCAGTTCTTC.

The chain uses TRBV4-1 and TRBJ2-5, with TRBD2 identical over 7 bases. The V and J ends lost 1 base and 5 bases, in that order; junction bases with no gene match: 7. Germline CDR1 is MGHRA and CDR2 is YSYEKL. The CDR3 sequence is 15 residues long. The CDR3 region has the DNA TGCGCCAGCAGCCAAGTAGCGGGCCGCCGGGAGACCCAGTACTTC. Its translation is CASSQVAGRRETQYF.

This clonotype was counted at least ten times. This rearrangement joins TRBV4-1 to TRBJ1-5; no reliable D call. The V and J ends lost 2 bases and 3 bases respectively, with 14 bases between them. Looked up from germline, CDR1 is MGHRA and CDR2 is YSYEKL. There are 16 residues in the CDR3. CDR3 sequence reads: CASSQYRLLPNQPQHF. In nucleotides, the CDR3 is TGCGCCAGCAGCCAATATCGACTGTTACCCAATCAGCCCCAGCATTTT.

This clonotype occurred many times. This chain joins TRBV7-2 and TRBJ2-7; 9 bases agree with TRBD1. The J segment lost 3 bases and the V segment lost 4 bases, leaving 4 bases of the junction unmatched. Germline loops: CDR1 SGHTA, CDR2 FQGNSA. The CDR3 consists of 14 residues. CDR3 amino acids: CASSYRQGGYEQYF. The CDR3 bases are TGTGCCAGCAGCTACCGACAGGGGGGCTACGAGCAGTACTTC.